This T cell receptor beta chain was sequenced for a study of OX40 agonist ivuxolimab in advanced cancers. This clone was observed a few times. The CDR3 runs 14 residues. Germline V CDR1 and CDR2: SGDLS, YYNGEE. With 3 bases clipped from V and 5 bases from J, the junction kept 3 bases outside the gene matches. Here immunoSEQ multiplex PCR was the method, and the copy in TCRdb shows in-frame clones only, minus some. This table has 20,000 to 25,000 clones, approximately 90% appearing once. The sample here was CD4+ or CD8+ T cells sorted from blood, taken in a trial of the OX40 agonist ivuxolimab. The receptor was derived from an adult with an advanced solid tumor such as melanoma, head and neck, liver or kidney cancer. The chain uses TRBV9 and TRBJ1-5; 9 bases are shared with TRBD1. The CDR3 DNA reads TGTGCCAGCAGCGCGGACAGGGGACATCAGCCCCAGCATTTT. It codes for CASSADRGHQPQHF.